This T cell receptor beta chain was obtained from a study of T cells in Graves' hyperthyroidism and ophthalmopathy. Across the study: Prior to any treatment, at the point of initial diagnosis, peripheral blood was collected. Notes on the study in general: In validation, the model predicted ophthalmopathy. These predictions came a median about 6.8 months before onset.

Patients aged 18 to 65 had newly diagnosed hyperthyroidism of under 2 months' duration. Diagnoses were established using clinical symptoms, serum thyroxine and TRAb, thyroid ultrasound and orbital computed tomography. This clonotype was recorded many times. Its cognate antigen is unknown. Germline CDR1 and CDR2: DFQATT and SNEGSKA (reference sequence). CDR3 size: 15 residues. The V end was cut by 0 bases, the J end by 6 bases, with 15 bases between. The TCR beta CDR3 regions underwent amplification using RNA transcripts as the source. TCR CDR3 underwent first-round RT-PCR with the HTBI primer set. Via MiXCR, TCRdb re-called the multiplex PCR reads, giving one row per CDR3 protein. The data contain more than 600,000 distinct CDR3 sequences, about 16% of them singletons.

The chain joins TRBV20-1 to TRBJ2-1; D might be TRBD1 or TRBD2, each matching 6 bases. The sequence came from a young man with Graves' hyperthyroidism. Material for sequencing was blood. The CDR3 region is CSARDPYGGGNEQFF. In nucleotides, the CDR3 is TGCAGTGCTAGAGATCCCTACGGAGGGGGCAATGAGCAGTTCTTC.